What follows is one T cell receptor beta chain and its context. This sample stems from a study of blood T cell repertoires in COVID-19. Study as a whole: Donors in the United States, Italy and Spain gave samples during acute or convalescent COVID-19. PBMCs, B-cell-depleted T cells, or T cells were the source of the cDNA or gDNA that made up the material.

The repertoire was sequenced with immunoSEQ multiplex PCR; TCRdb's copy has only in-frame clones and lacks some. The data hold tens of thousands of clones, with around four fifths observed a single time. Trimming shortened V by 2 bases and J by 8 bases, and 9 bases separated the two germline ends. The CDR3 spans 12 residues. Germline values: CDR1 MNHEY, CDR2 SVGEGT. The sequence was obtained from a human donor in a cohort sampled during active COVID-19. The material sequenced was peripheral blood. The chain combines TRBV6-2 or TRBV6-3 with TRBJ1-2; D not certain. The CDR3 nucleotides read TGTGCCAGCAGTTACCAGGAGGGAGGCTACACCTTC. Translated: CASSYQEGGYTF.